This T cell receptor (beta chain) was captured by sequencing in a study of control samples from healthy donors and cancer patients. Clones were sequenced by immunoSEQ multiplex PCR, and TCRdb holds only the in-frame ones, with some missing. The table includes 120,000 or so clones, around 87% detected once. V was cut by 0 bases and J by 6 bases, with 12 bases left in between. CDR1 SGHTA and CDR2 FQGNSA come from the germline V gene. This CDR3 comprises 14 residues. The TCR comes from a man aged 55 to 70 in good health. This chain connects TRBV7-2 to TRBJ2-7; no clear D. Sequencing was done on a sample of blood. The CDR3 DNA sequence: TGTGCCAGCAGCTTAGCGAGGTTAGGGATCGAGCAGTACTTC. Encoded protein: CASSLARLGIEQYF.